The 9 T cell receptor beta chains in this list originate from one sample, sequenced in a study of T cell responses to AZD1222 COVID-19 vaccine. Profiled with immunoSEQ multiplex PCR; TCRdb holds only in-frame clones, not every one. Here the sample spans 90,000 to 130,000 clones, about 87% being singletons. The source was peripheral blood, collected on day 0 of AZD1222 vaccination. All receptors come from an adult in good health.

The rearrangement joins TRBV7-6 to TRBJ1-1; 9 bases match TRBD1. The V gene's germline CDR1 is SGHVS and CDR2 FNYEAQ. V shed 4 bases, J shed 5 bases, and the junction held 2 bases outside the gene matches. The CDR3 is 13 residues long. The CDR3 loop reads CASSYDRGTEAFF. The CDR3 DNA follows: TGTGCCAGCAGCTACGACAGGGGGACTGAAGCTTTCTTT.

This chain connects TRBV4-1 to TRBJ2-4; 12 bases align to TRBD2. The CDR3 covers 20 residues. The germline V gene has CDR1 MGHRA and CDR2 YSYEKL. The V gene end was trimmed by 4 bases and the J gene end by 0 bases; junction bases not matched to a gene: 13. CDR3 in amino acids: CASSPGLAGTPSEAKNIQYF. In DNA, the CDR3 is TGCGCCAGCAGCCCTGGACTAGCGGGGACCCCGTCGGAAGCCAAAAACATTCAGTACTTC.

The CDR3 DNA sequence: TGTGCCATCAGCCAGGGGGATACCTACGAGCAGTACTTC. This codes for CAISQGDTYEQYF. The chain couples TRBV10-3 to TRBJ2-7; 7 bases fit TRBD1. Germline values: CDR1 ENHRY, CDR2 SYGVKD. This CDR3 has 13 residues. Losses at the gene ends were 6 bases for V and 2 bases for J; bases not matched to a gene: 4.

V gene TRBV7-8 combines with J gene TRBJ2-7, with TRBD1 matching 9 bases. J was trimmed by 4 bases and V by 4 bases; bases with no gene match: 8. Germline V gene lookup returns CDR1 SGHVS and CDR2 FQNEAQ. The CDR3 consists of 15 residues. This CDR3 is CASSSARGQGYEQYF. CDR3 bases: TGTGCCAGCAGCTCAGCTCGGGGACAGGGTTACGAGCAGTACTTC.

This clone was seen more than once but under ten times. This chain uses TRBV18 with TRBJ1-1; weak D call: TRBD1 (5 bases). Germline CDR1 is KGHSH and CDR2 is LQKENI. CDR3 length: 14 residues. The ends were cut back, 4 bases at V and 5 bases at J, with 14 bases in the middle. The CDR3 DNA reads as TGTGCCAGCTCACGAGTCCAGGGAGATACTGAAGCTTTCTTT. It yields the protein CASSRVQGDTEAFF.

The chain has TRBV30 and TRBJ1-5; D might be TRBD1 (5 bases). Between the trimmed V and J ends, which lost 0 bases and 3 bases, there was a span of 12 bases. The CDR3 has 15 residues. From germline, CDR1 is GTSNPN and CDR2 SVGIG (reference sequence). The CDR3 protein is CAWSVPGLYNQPQHF. The CDR3 bases are TGTGCCTGGAGTGTACCAGGGCTTTACAATCAGCCCCAGCATTTT.

The V call is TRBV6-1, the J call TRBJ1-2; no firm D call. V gave up 0 bases and J gave up 8 bases, with 10 bases separating them. Per germline, CDR1 MNHNS and CDR2 SASEGT. The CDR3 length is 13 residues. CDR3 loop: CASSEAGVGGYTF. CDR3 sequence (DNA): TGTGCCAGCAGTGAAGCCGGGGTAGGGGGCTACACCTTC.

V is TRBV6-1 and J is TRBJ2-7; no definite D call. The V end was cut by 3 bases, the J end by 2 bases, with 8 bases between. This CDR3 region has 13 residues. Germline values: CDR1 MNHNS, CDR2 SASEGT. The CDR3 sequence is CASSDRSTYEQYF. The CDR3 nucleotides are TGTGCCAGCAGTGACAGGAGCACCTACGAGCAGTACTTC.

This clone was counted once. V is TRBV15 and J is TRBJ2-5; D could derive from TRBD1 or TRBD2 (5 bases each). The germline V gene has CDR1 LNHNV and CDR2 YYDKDF (reference sequence). The CDR3 sequence is 15 residues long. V lost 0 bases, J lost 9 bases, and 17 bases lay in between. CDR3 loop: CATSRDPGTGRAQYF. The CDR3 bases are TGTGCCACCAGCAGAGATCCGGGGACGGGCAGGGCCCAGTACTTC.